This passage covers 12 T cell receptor beta chains from one sample sequenced in a study of blood T cell repertoires in COVID-19 (dated by TCRdb to the early 2020s). The method was the immunoSEQ multiplex PCR assay. What TCRdb holds here is the immuneACCESS table cut down to in-frame rearrangements. Part of the clones is not present; checked against another copy, under half of the missing clones reflect an unresolved V gene, and the others are unexplained. Recorded for this sample are more than 350,000 clones; about 86% of them occurred a single time. The top ten clonotypes cover about 9.4% of the sample. The specimen sequenced was PBMCs or T cells enriched from blood (not recorded which). Every receptor here comes from a woman aged 45-65 years who had recovered from COVID-19.

V is TRBV7-3 and J is TRBJ2-1; D remains ambiguous. Germline CDR1 reads SGHTA; CDR2 reads FQGTGA. The CDR3 covers 13 residues. V was trimmed by 5 bases and J by 3 bases, leaving 8 bases between them. The CDR3 sequence is CASSPTSYNEQFF. CDR3 sequence (DNA): TGTGCCAGCAGCCCCACCAGCTACAATGAGCAGTTCTTC.

The CDR3 reads CASSLSQTGGFNTEAFF. Here the CDR3 DNA reads TGTGCCAGCAGTTTATCGCAAACAGGGGGCTTTAACACTGAAGCTTTCTTT. J is TRBJ1-1 and V is TRBV27; 9 bases are a match to TRBD1. The CDR3 sequence is 17 residues long. V lost 0 bases and J lost 2; bases outside the gene matches: 7. Germline assignment: CDR1 MNHEY and CDR2 SMNVEV (reference sequence).

The gene calls are TRBV27 and TRBJ1-2; tentative D call: TRBD1 (5 bases). The CDR3 has 15 amino acids. With 2 bases removed from V and 7 bases from J, the gap between germline ends came to 17 bases. From germline, CDR1 is MNHEY and CDR2 SMNVEV (reference sequence). CDR3 region: CASSLGTAYRGGYTF. The CDR3 DNA follows: TGTGCCAGCAGTTTAGGCACAGCTTATAGGGGTGGCTACACCTTC.

The chain employs TRBV15 and TRBJ2-3; tentatively, D is TRBD2 (6 bases). The CDR3 length is 15 residues. Germline V gene lookup returns CDR1 LNHNV and CDR2 YYDKDF (reference sequence). V lost 5 bases and J lost 2, with 14 bases in between. The CDR3 protein is CATSPSRGSTDTQYF. CDR3 in DNA: TGTGCCACCAGCCCGTCGCGGGGATCCACAGATACGCAGTATTTT.

The rearrangement joins TRBV5-1 to TRBJ2-7, with D perhaps TRBD1 (5 bases). The CDR3 covers 16 residues. Trimming left V 4 bases short and J 3 bases short, with 20 bases between. The germline CDR1 and CDR2 sequences are SGHRS and YFSETQ. The CDR3 DNA sequence: TGCGCCAGCAGCACTGCCAACTCCAGGGTCCTCTACGAGCAGTACTTC. Translated: CASSTANSRVLYEQYF.

CDR3 amino acids: CASSISQGSGANVLTF. The CDR3 DNA reads as TGTGCCAGTAGTATTTCTCAGGGCTCTGGGGCCAACGTCCTGACTTTC. The chain uses TRBV19 and TRBJ2-6, with a possible D match to TRBD1 (5 bases). V was clipped by 3 bases and J by 0 bases, with 9 bases between them. The CDR3 runs to 16 residues. The germline gives CDR1 LNHDA, CDR2 SQIVND (reference sequence).

V gene TRBV7-6 combines with J gene TRBJ2-2, with TRBD2 matching over 8 bases. This CDR3 spans 17 amino acids. The V and J ends lost 4 bases and 5 bases, in that order; junction bases with no gene match: 12. Germline loops: CDR1 SGHVS, CDR2 FNYEAQ. CDR3 DNA: TGTGCCAGCAGCTGGAAAACGGGGGGGCCTAGAACCGGGGAGCTGTTTTTT. Translating gives CASSWKTGGPRTGELFF.

V and J are TRBV27 and TRBJ2-7; D may be TRBD2 (6 bases). Trimming shortened V by 3 bases and J by 3 bases, and 9 bases separated the two germline ends. Looked up from germline, CDR1 is MNHEY and CDR2 is SMNVEV (reference sequence). This CDR3 contains 13 residues. CDR3 DNA: TGTGCCAGCAGTTTGGGGGGAAGCTACGAGCAGTACTTC. It codes for CASSLGGSYEQYF.

The J gene is TRBJ2-1, the V gene TRBV6-5; TRBD2 matches at 10 bases. Germline CDR1 is MNHEY and CDR2 is SVGAGI. The CDR3 has 15 residues. V dropped 6 bases and J dropped 0; count of bases not matched to a gene: 2. CDR3 nucleotides: TGTGCCAGCAGACTAGCGGGGTTCTCCTACAATGAGCAGTTCTTC. It specifies CASRLAGFSYNEQFF.

The V and J genes are TRBV7-8 and TRBJ1-1; weak D call: TRBD1 (5 bases). Per germline, CDR1 SGHVS and CDR2 FQNEAQ. V lost 1 base and J 2 bases, leaving 29 bases between the germline ends. The CDR3 runs to 21 residues. The CDR3: CASSLDALSYGGDGVNTEAFF. The CDR3 coding sequence is TGTGCCAGCAGCTTAGACGCCCTCTCGTACGGGGGGGACGGGGTAAACACTGAAGCTTTCTTT.

This chain joins TRBV7-9 and TRBJ1-1; D uncertain. This CDR3 is 12 amino acids long. Trimming stripped 5 bases from V and 7 bases from J, with 11 bases between. CDR1 and CDR2 (germline): SEHNR, FQNEAQ (reference sequence). The CDR3: CASSGGPYEAFF. DNA for the CDR3: TGTGCCAGCAGCGGAGGGCCCTATGAAGCTTTCTTT.

The CDR3 protein is CATSETGTGATGELFF. In nucleotides, the CDR3 is TGTGCCACCAGTGAGACCGGGACAGGGGCCACCGGGGAGCTGTTTTTT. J is TRBJ2-2 and V is TRBV24-1; 10 bases are shared with TRBD1. The length of the CDR3 is 16 residues. Germline-derived CDR1 and CDR2 are KGHDR and SFDVKD. The V gene end was trimmed by 4 bases and the J gene end by 4 bases; junction bases not matched to a gene: 5.